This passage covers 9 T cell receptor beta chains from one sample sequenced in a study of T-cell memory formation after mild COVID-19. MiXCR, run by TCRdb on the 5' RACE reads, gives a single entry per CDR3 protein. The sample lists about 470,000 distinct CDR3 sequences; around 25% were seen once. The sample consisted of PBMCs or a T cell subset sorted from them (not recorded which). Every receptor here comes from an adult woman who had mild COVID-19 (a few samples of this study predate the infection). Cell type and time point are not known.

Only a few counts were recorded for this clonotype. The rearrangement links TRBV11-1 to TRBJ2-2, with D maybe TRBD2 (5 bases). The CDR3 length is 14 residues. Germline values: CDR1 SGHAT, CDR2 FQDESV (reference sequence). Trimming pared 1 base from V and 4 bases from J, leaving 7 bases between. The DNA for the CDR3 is TGTGCCAGCAGCTTAGACGCGGGCACCGGGGAGCTGTTTTTT. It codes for CASSLDAGTGELFF. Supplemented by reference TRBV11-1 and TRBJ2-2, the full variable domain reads EAEVAQSPRYKITEKSQAVAFWCDPISGHATLYWYRQILGQGPELLVQFQDESVVDDSQLPKDRFSAERLKGVDSTLKIQPAELGDSAMYLCASSLDAGTGELFFGEGSRLTVL.

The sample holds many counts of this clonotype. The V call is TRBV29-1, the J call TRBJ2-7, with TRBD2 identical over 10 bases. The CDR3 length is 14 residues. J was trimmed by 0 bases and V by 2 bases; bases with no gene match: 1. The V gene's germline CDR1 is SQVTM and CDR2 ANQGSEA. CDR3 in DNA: TGCAGCGTTGAATTAGCGGGAGGCTCCTACGAGCAGTACTTC. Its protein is CSVELAGGSYEQYF.

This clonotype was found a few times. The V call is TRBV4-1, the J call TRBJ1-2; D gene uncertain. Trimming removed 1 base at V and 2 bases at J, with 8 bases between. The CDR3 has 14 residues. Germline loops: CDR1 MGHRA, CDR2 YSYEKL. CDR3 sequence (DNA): TGCGCCAGCAGCCAAGTCTCAGTGAACTATGGCTACACCTTC. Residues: CASSQVSVNYGYTF.

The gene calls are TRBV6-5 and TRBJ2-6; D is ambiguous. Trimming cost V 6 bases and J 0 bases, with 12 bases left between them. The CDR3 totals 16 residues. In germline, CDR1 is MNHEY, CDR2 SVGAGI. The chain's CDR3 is CASSSPPDSGANVLTF. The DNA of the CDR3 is TGTGCCAGCAGCTCCCCCCCCGACTCTGGGGCCAACGTCCTGACTTTC.

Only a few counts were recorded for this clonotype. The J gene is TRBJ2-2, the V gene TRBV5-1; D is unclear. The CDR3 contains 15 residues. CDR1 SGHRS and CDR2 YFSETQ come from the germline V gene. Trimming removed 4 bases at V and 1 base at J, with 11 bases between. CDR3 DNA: TGCGCCAGCAGCAACCTACCCGGGAACACCGGGGAGCTGTTTTTT. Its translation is CASSNLPGNTGELFF.

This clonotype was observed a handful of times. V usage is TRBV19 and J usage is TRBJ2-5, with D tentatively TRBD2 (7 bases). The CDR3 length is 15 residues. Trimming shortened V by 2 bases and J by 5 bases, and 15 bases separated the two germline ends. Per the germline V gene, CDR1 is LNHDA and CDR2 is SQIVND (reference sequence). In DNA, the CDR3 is TGTGCCAGTAGTATAAGGTGGGAGGGGGACGAGACCCAGTACTTC. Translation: CASSIRWEGDETQYF.

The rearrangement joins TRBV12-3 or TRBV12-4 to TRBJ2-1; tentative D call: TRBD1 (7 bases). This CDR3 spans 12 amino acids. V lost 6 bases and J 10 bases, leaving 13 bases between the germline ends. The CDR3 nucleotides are TGTGCCAGCAGGCAGGGGGGAGGCGAGCAGTTCTTC. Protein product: CASRQGGGEQFF.

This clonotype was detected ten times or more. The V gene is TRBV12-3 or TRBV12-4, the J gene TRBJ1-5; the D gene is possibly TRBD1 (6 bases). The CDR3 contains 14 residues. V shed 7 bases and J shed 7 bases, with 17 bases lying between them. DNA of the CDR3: TGTGCCAGCACGAGGGAACAGGGAGGACAGCCCCAGCATTTT. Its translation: CASTREQGGQPQHF.

In DNA, the CDR3 is TGTGCCAGCAGTGACCCCGGGACAGGGGGCAGCTACGAGCAGTACTTC. This encodes CASSDPGTGGSYEQYF. The chain employs TRBV2 and TRBJ2-7; 12 nucleotides match TRBD1. The length of the CDR3 is 16 residues. V was pared by 3 bases and J by 3 bases, with 6 bases of the junction left unmatched. The germline CDR1 and CDR2 sequences are SNHLY and FYNNEI.